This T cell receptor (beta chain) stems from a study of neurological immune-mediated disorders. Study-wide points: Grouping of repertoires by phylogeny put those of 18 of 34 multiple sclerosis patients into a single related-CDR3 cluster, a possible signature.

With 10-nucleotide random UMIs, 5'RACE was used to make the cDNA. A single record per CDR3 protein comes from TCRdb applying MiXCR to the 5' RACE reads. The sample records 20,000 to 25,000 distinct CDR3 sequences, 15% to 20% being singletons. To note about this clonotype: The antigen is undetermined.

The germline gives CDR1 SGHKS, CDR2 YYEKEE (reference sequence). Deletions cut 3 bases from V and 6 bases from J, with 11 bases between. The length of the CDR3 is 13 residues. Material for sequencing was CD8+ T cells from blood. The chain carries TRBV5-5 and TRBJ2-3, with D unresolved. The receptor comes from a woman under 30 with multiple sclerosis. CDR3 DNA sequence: TGTGCCAGCAGCTGGAAGGTGGTGGATACGCAGTATTTT. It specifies CASSWKVVDTQYF.